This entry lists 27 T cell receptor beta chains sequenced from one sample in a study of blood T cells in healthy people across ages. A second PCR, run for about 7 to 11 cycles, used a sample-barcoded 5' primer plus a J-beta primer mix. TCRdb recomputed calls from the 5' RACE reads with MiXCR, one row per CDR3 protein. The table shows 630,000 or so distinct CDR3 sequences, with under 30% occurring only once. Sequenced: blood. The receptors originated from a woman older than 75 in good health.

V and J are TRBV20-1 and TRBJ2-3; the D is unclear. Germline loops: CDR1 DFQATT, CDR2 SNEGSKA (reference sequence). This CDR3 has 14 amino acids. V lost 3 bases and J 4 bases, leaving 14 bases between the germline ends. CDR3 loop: CSARGLLVPDTQYF. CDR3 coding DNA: TGCAGTGCTAGGGGCCTACTTGTTCCAGATACGCAGTATTTT.

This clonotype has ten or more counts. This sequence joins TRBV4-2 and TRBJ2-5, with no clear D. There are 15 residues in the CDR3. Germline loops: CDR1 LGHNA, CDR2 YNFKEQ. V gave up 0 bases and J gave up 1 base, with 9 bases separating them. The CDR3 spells CASSQDGPGQETQYF. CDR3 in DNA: TGTGCCAGCAGCCAAGACGGGCCAGGCCAAGAGACCCAGTACTTC.

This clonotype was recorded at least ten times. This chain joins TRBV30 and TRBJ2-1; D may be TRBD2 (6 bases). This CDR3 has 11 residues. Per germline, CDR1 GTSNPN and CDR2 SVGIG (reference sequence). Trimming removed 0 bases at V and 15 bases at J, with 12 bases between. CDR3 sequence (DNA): TGTGCCTGGAGTGTGTCTAGGGAGGTGTTCTTC. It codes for CAWSVSREVFF.

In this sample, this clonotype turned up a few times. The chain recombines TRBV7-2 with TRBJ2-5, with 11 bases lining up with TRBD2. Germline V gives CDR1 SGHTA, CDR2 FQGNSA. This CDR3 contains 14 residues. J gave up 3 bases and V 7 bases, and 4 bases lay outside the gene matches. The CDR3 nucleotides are TGTGCCAGCATCTGGGGACTAGCGGAAGAGACCCAGTACTTC. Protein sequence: CASIWGLAEETQYF. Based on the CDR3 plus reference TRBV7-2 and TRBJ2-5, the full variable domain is GAGVSQSPSNKVTEKGKDVELRCDPISGHTALYWYRQSLGQGLEFLIYFQGNSAPDKSGLPSDRFSAERTGGSVSTLTIQRTQQEDSAVYLCASIWGLAEETQYFGPGTRLLVL.

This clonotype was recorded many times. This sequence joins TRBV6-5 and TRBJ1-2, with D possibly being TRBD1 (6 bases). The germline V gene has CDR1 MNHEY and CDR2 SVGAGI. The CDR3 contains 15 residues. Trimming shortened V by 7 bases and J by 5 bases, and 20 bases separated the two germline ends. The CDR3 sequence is CASKYRTDRQYGYTF. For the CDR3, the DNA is TGTGCCAGCAAATACCGGACAGATCGACAGTATGGCTACACCTTC.

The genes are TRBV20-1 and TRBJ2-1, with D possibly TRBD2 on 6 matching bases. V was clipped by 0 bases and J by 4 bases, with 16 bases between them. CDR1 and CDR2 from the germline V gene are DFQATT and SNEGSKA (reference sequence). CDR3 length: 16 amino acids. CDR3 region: CSARDWDSDIYNEQFF. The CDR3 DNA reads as TGCAGTGCTAGAGACTGGGACTCAGATATTTACAATGAGCAGTTCTTC.

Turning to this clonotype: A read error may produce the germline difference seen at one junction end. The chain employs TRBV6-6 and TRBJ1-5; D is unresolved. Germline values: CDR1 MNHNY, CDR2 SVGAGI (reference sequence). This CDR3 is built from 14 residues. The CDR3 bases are TGTGCCAGCAGTTTACCGGGTAGCGATCAGCCCCAGCATTTT. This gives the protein CASSLPGSDQPQHF.

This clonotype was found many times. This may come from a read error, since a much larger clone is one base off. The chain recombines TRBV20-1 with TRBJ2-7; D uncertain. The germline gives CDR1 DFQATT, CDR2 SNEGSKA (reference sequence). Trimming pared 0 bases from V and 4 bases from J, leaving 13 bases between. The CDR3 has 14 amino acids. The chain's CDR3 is CSARDWQRGYEQYF. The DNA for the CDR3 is TGCAGTGCTAGAGATTGGCAGAGAGGTTACGAGCAGTACTTC.

In nucleotides, the CDR3 is TGTGCCAGCAGCTTAGGGACTAATGAAAAACTGTTTTTT. Its translation is CASSLGTNEKLFF. The chain couples TRBV7-2 to TRBJ1-4; no firm D call. Germline values: CDR1 SGHTA, CDR2 FQGNSA. Trimming took 1 base from V and 2 from J, leaving 2 bases between them. The CDR3 totals 13 residues.

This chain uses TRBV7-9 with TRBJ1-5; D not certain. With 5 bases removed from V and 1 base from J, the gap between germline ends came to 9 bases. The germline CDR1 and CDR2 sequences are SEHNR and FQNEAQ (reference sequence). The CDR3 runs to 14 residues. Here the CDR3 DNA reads TGTGCCAGCAGCGATCCCGGGAGCAATCAGCCCCAGCATTTT. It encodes CASSDPGSNQPQHF.

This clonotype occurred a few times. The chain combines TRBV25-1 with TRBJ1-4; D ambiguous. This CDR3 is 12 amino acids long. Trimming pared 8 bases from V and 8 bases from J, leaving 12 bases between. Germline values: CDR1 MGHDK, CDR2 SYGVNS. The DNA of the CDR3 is TGTGCCAGCCGTTCCCTAAGGGAAAAACTGTTTTTT. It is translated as CASRSLREKLFF.

CDR3 amino acids: CASARISGNTIYF. The CDR3 DNA reads TGTGCCAGCGCGCGGATCTCTGGAAACACCATATATTTT. The chain joins TRBV6-1 to TRBJ1-3; the D is unclear. Trimming stripped 8 bases from V and 0 bases from J, with 8 bases between. This CDR3 region has 13 residues. Germline loops: CDR1 MNHNS, CDR2 SASEGT.

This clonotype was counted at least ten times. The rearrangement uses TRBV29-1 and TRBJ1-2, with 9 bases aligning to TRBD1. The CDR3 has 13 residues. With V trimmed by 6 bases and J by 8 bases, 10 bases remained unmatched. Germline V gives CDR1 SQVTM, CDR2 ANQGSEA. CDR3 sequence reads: CSVQTGGAGGYTF. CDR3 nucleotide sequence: TGCAGCGTCCAAACAGGGGGCGCAGGGGGCTACACCTTC.

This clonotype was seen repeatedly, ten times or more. The CDR3 protein is CSVTGSGEKLFF. CDR3 DNA: TGCAGCGTTACCGGATCCGGTGAAAAACTGTTTTTT. The genes are TRBV29-1 and TRBJ1-4; D is ambiguous. V lost 5 bases and J lost 7, with 11 bases in between. This CDR3 contains 12 residues. CDR1 and CDR2 from the germline V gene are SQVTM and ANQGSEA.

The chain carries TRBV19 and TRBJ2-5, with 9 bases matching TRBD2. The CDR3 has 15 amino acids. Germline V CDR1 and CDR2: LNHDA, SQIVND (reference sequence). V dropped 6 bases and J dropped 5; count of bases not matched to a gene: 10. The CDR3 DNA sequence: TGTGCCAGTAGACTAAGCGGGGGGATTGCGGAGACCCAGTACTTC. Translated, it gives CASRLSGGIAETQYF.

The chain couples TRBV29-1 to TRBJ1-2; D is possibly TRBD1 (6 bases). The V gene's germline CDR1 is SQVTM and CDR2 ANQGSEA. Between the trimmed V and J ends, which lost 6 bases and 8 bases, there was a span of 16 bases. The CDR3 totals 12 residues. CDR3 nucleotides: TGCAGCGTCCTCAGGGGTGAGAACGGCTACACCTTC. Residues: CSVLRGENGYTF.

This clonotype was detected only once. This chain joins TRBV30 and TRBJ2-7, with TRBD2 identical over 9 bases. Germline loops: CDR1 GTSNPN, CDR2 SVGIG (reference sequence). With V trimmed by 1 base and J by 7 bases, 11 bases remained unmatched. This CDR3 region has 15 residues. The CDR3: CAWSGASGVFSEQYF. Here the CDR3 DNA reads TGTGCCTGGAGTGGGGCTAGCGGGGTATTTAGTGAGCAGTACTTC.

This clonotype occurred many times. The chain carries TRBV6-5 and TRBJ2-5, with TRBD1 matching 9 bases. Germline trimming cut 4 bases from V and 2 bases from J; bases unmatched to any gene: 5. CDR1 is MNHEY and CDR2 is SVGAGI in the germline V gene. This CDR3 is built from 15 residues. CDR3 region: CASSSSGQGQETQYF. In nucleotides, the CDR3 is TGTGCCAGCAGTTCATCGGGACAGGGACAAGAGACCCAGTACTTC.

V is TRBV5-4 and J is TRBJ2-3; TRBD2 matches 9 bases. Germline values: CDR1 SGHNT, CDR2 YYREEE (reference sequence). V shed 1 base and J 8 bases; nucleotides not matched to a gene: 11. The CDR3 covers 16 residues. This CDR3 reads CASSLIMSGGPATQYF. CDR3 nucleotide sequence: TGTGCCAGCAGCTTGATTATGAGCGGGGGGCCGGCTACGCAGTATTTT.

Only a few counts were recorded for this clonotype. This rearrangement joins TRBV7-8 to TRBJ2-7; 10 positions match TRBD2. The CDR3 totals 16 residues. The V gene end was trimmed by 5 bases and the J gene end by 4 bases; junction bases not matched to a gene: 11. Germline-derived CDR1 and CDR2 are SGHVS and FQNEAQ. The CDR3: CASSNGLAEGGYEQYF. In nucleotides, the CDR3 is TGTGCCAGCAGCAACGGACTAGCGGAAGGGGGGTACGAGCAGTACTTC.

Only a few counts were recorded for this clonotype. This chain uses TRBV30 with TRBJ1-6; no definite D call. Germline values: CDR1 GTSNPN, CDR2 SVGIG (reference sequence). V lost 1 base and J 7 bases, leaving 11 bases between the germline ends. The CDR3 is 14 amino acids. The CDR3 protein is CAWSADGLNSPLHF. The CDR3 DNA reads TGTGCCTGGAGTGCGGACGGGCTAAATTCACCCCTCCACTTT.

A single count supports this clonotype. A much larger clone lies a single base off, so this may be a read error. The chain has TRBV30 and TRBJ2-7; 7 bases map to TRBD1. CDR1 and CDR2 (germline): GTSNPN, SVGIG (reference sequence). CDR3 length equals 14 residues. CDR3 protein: CVWSVKGAAYEQYF. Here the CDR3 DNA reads TGTGTCTGGAGTGTAAAGGGGGCGGCCTACGAGCAGTACTTC.

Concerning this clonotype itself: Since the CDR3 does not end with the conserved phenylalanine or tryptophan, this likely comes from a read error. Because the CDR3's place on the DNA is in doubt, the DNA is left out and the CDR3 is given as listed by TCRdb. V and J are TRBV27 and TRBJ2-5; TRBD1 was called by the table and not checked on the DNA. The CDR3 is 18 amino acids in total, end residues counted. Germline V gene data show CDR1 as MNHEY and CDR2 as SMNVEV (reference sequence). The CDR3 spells CASSQARRQGAGGYTFGS.

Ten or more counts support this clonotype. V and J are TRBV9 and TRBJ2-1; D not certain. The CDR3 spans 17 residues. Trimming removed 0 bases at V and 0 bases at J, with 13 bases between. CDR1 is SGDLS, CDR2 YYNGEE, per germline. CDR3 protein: CASSVATAGSSYNEQFF. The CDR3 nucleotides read TGTGCCAGCAGCGTAGCTACGGCCGGCAGCTCCTACAATGAGCAGTTCTTC.

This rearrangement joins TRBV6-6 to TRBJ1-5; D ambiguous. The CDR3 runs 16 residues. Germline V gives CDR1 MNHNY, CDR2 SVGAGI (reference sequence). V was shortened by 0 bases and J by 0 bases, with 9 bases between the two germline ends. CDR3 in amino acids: CASSYSPSSSNQPQHF. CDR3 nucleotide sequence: TGTGCCAGCAGTTACTCGCCGTCGAGTAGCAATCAGCCCCAGCATTTT.

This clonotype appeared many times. CDR3 DNA sequence: TGTGCCAGCAGCTTAGGGGGACAGGGTTCTAATGAAAAACTGTTTTTT. Amino acids: CASSLGGQGSNEKLFF. This rearrangement joins TRBV7-2 to TRBJ1-4; the match to TRBD1 covers 9 bases. Trimming cost V 1 base and J 3 bases; bases outside gene matches: 3. CDR1 SGHTA and CDR2 FQGNSA come from the germline V gene. This CDR3 has 16 amino acids.

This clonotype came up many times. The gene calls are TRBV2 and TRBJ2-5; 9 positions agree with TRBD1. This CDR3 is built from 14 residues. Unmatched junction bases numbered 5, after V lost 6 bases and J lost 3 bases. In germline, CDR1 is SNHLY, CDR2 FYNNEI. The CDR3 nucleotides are TGTGCCAGCAGGACGGACAGGGGAGAAGAGACCCAGTACTTC. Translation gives CASRTDRGEETQYF.